Listed here are 14 T cell receptor beta chains from one sample, sequenced in a study of T cell repertoires in cytomegalovirus infection. TCRdb recomputed calls from the reads with MiXCR, one row per CDR3 protein. The table shows around 490,000 distinct CDR3 sequences, with more than 25% occurring only once. Source material: PBMCs. The receptors derive from a human donor in good health (CMV status not recorded). Some clones in this sample may be carry-over from other donors' samples.

This clonotype was recorded a few times. The chain couples TRBV28 to TRBJ1-1; TRBD1 agrees at 9 bases. Per germline, CDR1 MDHEN and CDR2 SYDVKM. V shed 6 bases, J shed 4 bases, and the junction held 6 bases outside the gene matches. This CDR3 contains 14 residues. CDR3 protein: CASRGQGVGTEAFF. The CDR3 DNA follows: TGTGCCAGCAGGGGACAGGGTGTGGGCACTGAAGCTTTCTTT. Full variable domain (rest looked up from reference TRBV28 and TRBJ1-1): DVKVTQSSRYLVKRTGEKVFLECVQDMDHENMFWYRQDPGLGLRLIYFSYDVKMKEKGDIPEGYSVSREKKERFSLILESASTNQTSMYLCASRGQGVGTEAFFGQGTRLTVV.

This chain uses TRBV7-2 with TRBJ2-7; D not certain. Trimming left V 4 bases short and J 5 bases short, with 12 bases between. The CDR3 loop spans 13 amino acids. CDR1 SGHTA and CDR2 FQGNSA come from the germline V gene. CDR3 residues: CASSSTDLNEQYF. DNA of the CDR3: TGTGCCAGCAGCTCAACGGACCTAAACGAGCAGTACTTC.

This rearrangement joins TRBV6-1 to TRBJ2-1; TRBD2 agrees at 10 bases. Germline V gives CDR1 MNHNS, CDR2 SASEGT. CDR3 size: 16 residues. Trimming at V came to 3 bases and at J to 8 bases, leaving 10 bases not matched to a gene. CDR3 sequence reads: CASSDSGRINYHEQFF. As DNA, the CDR3 is TGTGCCAGCAGTGATAGCGGGAGGATTAATTACCATGAGCAGTTCTTC.

The chain couples TRBV5-6 to TRBJ1-2; D is perhaps TRBD1 (6 bases). Germline-derived CDR1 and CDR2 are SGHDT and YYEEEE. This CDR3 comprises 16 residues. V lost 4 bases and J 4 bases, leaving 20 bases between the germline ends. CDR3 region: CASSNKSPGAGYGYTF. The CDR3 DNA is TGTGCCAGCAGCAACAAAAGCCCAGGGGCGGGCTATGGCTACACCTTC. Based on the CDR3 plus reference TRBV5-6 and TRBJ1-2, the full variable domain is DAGVTQSPTHLIKTRGQQVTLRCSPKSGHDTVSWYQQALGQGPQFIFQYYEEEERQRGNFPDRFSGHQFPNYSSELNVNALLLGDSALYLCASSNKSPGAGYGYTFGSGTRLTVV.

The J gene is TRBJ2-4, the V gene TRBV6-2 or TRBV6-3; D is perhaps TRBD1 (6 bases). The V and J ends lost 9 bases and 8 bases respectively, with 20 bases between them. The CDR3 has 14 amino acids. Germline V gene lookup returns CDR1 MNHEY and CDR2 SVGEGT. CDR3 DNA sequence: TGTGCCAGTGGGATTCGGGGTCCAGGGGACATTCAGTACTTC. Translating it yields CASGIRGPGDIQYF.

This clonotype has a count of ten or more. This sequence joins TRBV7-8 and TRBJ2-7, with 15 bases that match TRBD2. Trimming took 0 bases from V and 4 from J; bases not matched to a gene: 1. The CDR3 totals 16 residues. The germline V gene encodes CDR1 SGHVS and CDR2 FQNEAQ. CDR3 in amino acids: CASSLAGTSGRYEQYF. The CDR3 DNA sequence: TGTGCCAGCAGCTTAGCTGGGACTAGCGGGAGGTACGAGCAGTACTTC.

This clonotype was counted between two and nine times. The chain employs TRBV10-3 and TRBJ1-1; D gene ambiguous. Trimming removed 6 bases from V and 2 bases from J, with 7 bases in between. There are 12 residues in the CDR3. In germline, CDR1 is ENHRY, CDR2 SYGVKD. The CDR3 spells CAISQTNTEAFF. The CDR3 DNA is TGTGCCATCAGCCAGACTAACACTGAAGCTTTCTTT.

This clonotype was detected only a few times. The genes are TRBV6-6 and TRBJ1-2, with unresolved D. V was cut by 0 bases and J by 5 bases, with 10 bases left in between. The CDR3 length is 14 residues. CDR1 and CDR2 from the germline V gene are MNHNY and SVGAGI (reference sequence). CDR3: CASSYSGDRYGYTF. The CDR3 coding sequence is TGTGCCAGCAGTTACTCCGGGGATCGGTATGGCTACACCTTC.

This clonotype was observed a few times. V and J are TRBV28 and TRBJ1-1; D not resolved. The germline gives CDR1 MDHEN, CDR2 SYDVKM. Trimming took 8 bases from V and 0 from J, leaving 13 bases between them. This CDR3 spans 14 amino acids. CDR3 DNA sequence: TGTGCCAGCTGCGACGGGGTAATGAACACTGAAGCTTTCTTT. The encoded protein is CASCDGVMNTEAFF.

The chain uses TRBV28 and TRBJ2-5; TRBD1 matches 7 bases. This CDR3 comprises 17 residues. The V and J ends lost 5 bases and 3 bases, in that order; junction bases with no gene match: 15. Germline loops: CDR1 MDHEN, CDR2 SYDVKM. In DNA, the CDR3 is TGTGCCAGCAGTCCAAGACCGACAGGACAGGACAAAGAGACCCAGTACTTC. It encodes CASSPRPTGQDKETQYF.

The rearrangement joins TRBV6-8 to TRBJ2-4; 7 bases line up with TRBD2. The germline gives CDR1 MNHGY, CDR2 SAAAGT. This CDR3 comprises 16 residues. Germline trimming cut 6 bases from V and 0 bases from J; bases unmatched to any gene: 8. CDR3 residues: CASSHSSGVAKNIQYF. The CDR3 bases are TGTGCCAGCAGCCACTCGAGCGGGGTAGCCAAAAACATTCAGTACTTC.

The chain employs TRBV4-1 and TRBJ1-2, with 8 nucleotides matching TRBD1. This CDR3 region has 15 residues. The V and J ends lost 3 bases and 4 bases, in that order; junction bases with no gene match: 7. Germline loops: CDR1 MGHRA, CDR2 YSYEKL. DNA of the CDR3: TGCGCCAGCAGCCAGCCGGGGGACAGGACCTATGGCTACACCTTC. The encoded protein is CASSQPGDRTYGYTF.

The chain combines TRBV12-3 or TRBV12-4 with TRBJ2-3, with 9 bases fitting TRBD2. CDR3 size: 17 residues. The ends lost 3 bases at V and 0 bases at J; junction bases unmatched: 7. CDR3 in amino acids: CASSLELAGSSTDTQYF. The CDR3 DNA reads as TGTGCCAGCAGTTTGGAGCTAGCGGGATCTAGCACAGATACGCAGTATTTT.

At least ten counts were recorded for this clonotype. The V gene is TRBV7-2, the J gene TRBJ1-2; D is unresolved. This CDR3 has 13 residues. CDR1 and CDR2 from the germline V gene are SGHTA and FQGNSA. V was trimmed by 7 bases and J by 3 bases, leaving 12 bases between them. The CDR3 nucleotides are TGTGCCAGCATCCCCAGTTTGGACTATGGCTACACCTTC. It translates to CASIPSLDYGYTF.